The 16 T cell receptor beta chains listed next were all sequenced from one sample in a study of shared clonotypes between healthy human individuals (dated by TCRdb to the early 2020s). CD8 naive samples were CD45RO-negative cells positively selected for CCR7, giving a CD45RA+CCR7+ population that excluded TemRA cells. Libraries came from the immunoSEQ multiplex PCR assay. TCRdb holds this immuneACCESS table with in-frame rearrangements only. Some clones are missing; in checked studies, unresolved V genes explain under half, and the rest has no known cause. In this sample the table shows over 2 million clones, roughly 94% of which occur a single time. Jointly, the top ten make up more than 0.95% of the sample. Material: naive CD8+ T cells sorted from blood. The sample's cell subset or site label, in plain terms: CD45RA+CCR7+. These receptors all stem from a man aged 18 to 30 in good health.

As DNA, the CDR3 is TGTGCCTGGAGCGGGCTAGCGGGATTCGACGAGCAGTACTTC. Residues: CAWSGLAGFDEQYF. The V call is TRBV30, the J call TRBJ2-7, with TRBD2 matching 9 bases. CDR3 length: 14 amino acids. The V and J ends lost 3 bases and 5 bases, in that order; junction bases with no gene match: 8. Germline V gene sequence: CDR1 GTSNPN, CDR2 SVGIG (reference sequence).

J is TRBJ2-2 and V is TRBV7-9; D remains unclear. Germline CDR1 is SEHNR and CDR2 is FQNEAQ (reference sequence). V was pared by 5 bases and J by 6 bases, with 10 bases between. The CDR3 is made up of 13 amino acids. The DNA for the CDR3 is TGTGCCAGCAGCCTTGACAACGCCGGGGAGCTGTTTTTT. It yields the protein CASSLDNAGELFF.

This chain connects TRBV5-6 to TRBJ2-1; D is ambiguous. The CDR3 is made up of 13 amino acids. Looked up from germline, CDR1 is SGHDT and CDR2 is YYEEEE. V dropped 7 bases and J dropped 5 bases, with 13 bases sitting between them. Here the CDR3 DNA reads TGTGCCAGCTTAGAGCTTGTAGACAATGAGCAGTTCTTC. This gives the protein CASLELVDNEQFF.

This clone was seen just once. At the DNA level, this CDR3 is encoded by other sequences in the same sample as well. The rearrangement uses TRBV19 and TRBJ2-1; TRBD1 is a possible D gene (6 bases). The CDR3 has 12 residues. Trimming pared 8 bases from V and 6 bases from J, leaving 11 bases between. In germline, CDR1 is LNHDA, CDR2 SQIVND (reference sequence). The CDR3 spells CASSLGGNEQFF. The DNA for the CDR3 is TGTGCCAGTTCGCTAGGGGGCAATGAGCAGTTCTTC.

The CDR3 DNA sequence: TGTGCCAGTACAGAAGACGGGCAGGGGGTTCTGACTGGGGCCAACGTCCTGACTTTC. Protein: CASTEDGQGVLTGANVLTF. The chain uses TRBV19 and TRBJ2-6, with 7 nucleotides matching TRBD1. The CDR3 runs to 19 residues. Germline V lookup: CDR1 LNHDA, CDR2 SQIVND (reference sequence). V was pared by 7 bases and J by 2 bases, with 17 bases of the junction left unmatched.

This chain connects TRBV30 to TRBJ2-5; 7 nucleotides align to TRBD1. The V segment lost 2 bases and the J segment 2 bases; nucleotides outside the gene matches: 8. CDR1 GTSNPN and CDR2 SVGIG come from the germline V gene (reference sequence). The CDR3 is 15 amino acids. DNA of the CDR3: TGTGCCTGGAGTACGTTAGGGACAGAGCAAGAGACCCAGTACTTC. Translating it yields CAWSTLGTEQETQYF. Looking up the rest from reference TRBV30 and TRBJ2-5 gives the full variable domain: SQTIHQWPATLVQPVGSPLSLECTVEGTSNPNLYWYRQAAGRGLQLLFYSVGIGQISSEVPQNLSASRPQDRQFILSSKKLLLSDSGFYLCAWSTLGTEQETQYFGPGTRLLVL.

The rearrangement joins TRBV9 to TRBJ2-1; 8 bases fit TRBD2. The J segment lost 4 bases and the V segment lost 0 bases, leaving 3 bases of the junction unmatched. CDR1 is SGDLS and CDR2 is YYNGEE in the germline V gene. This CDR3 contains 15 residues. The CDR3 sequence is CASSVAGLAYNEQFF. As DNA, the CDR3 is TGTGCCAGCAGCGTAGCCGGACTAGCTTACAATGAGCAGTTCTTC. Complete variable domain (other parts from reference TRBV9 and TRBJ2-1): DSGVTQTPKHLITATGQRVTLRCSPRSGDLSVYWYQQSLDQGLQFLIQYYNGEERAKGNILERFSAQQFPDLHSELNLSSLELGDSALYFCASSVAGLAYNEQFFGPGTRLTVL.

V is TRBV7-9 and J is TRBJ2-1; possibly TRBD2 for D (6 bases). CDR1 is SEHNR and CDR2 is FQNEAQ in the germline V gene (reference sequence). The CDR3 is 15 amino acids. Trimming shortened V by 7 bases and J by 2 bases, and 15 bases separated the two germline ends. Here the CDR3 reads CASTFRDSPYNEQFF. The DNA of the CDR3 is TGTGCCAGCACCTTTCGGGACTCCCCCTACAATGAGCAGTTCTTC.

In DNA, the CDR3 is TGTGCCAGCAGCCCTCTGGGGGGGCTCACCGGGGAGCTGTTTTTT. Protein sequence: CASSPLGGLTGELFF. The V gene is TRBV9, the J gene TRBJ2-2; TRBD2 might be the D (7 bases). The CDR3 spans 15 residues. Per germline, CDR1 SGDLS and CDR2 YYNGEE. Trimming left V 4 bases short and J 4 bases short, with 14 bases between. Full variable domain (missing parts from reference TRBV9 and TRBJ2-2): DSGVTQTPKHLITATGQRVTLRCSPRSGDLSVYWYQQSLDQGLQFLIQYYNGEERAKGNILERFSAQQFPDLHSELNLSSLELGDSALYFCASSPLGGLTGELFFGEGSRLTVL.

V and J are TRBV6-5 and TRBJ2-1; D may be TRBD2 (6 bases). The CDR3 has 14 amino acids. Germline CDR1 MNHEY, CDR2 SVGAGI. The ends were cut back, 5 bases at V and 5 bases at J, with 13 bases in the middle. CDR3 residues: CASSLEGSHNEQFF. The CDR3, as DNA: TGTGCCAGCAGTCTGGAGGGATCCCACAATGAGCAGTTCTTC.

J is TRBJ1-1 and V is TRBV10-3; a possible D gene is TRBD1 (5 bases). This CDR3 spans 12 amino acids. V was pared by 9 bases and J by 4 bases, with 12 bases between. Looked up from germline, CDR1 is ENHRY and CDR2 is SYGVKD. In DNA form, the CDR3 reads TGTGCCATAAGGGCAGGGAGCACTGAAGCTTTCTTT. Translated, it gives CAIRAGSTEAFF.

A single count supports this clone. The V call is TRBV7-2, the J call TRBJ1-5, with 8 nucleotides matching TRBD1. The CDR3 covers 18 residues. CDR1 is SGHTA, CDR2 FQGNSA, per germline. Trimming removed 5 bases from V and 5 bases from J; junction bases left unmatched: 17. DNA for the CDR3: TGTGCCAGCAGCAGTTACAGGGGGTCGCATTCAGATTATCAGCCCCAGCATTTT. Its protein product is CASSSYRGSHSDYQPQHF.

CDR3 DNA: TGCAGCGCAGGGGGGACAGTCGAAACTAATGAAAAACTGTTTTTT. It specifies CSAGGTVETNEKLFF. V gene TRBV29-1 combines with J gene TRBJ1-4; 7 bases align to TRBD1. The V segment lost 7 bases and the J segment 1 base; nucleotides outside the gene matches: 9. This CDR3 comprises 15 residues. Germline assignment: CDR1 SQVTM and CDR2 ANQGSEA.

CDR3 nucleotide sequence: TGTGCCAGTAGTGCTTCCGGGACAGGCAACACTGAAGCTTTCTTT. Translation: CASSASGTGNTEAFF. J is TRBJ1-1 and V is TRBV19, with 8 bases that match TRBD1. The CDR3 length is 15 residues. Trimming took 5 bases from V and 2 from J; bases not matched to a gene: 7. In germline, CDR1 is LNHDA, CDR2 SQIVND (reference sequence). The full variable domain, its missing parts supplied by reference TRBV19 and TRBJ1-1, is DGGITQSPKYLFRKEGQNVTLSCEQNLNHDAMYWYRQDPGQGLRLIYYSQIVNDFQKGDIAEGYSVSREKKESFPLTVTSAQKNPTAFYLCASSASGTGNTEAFFGQGTRLTVV.

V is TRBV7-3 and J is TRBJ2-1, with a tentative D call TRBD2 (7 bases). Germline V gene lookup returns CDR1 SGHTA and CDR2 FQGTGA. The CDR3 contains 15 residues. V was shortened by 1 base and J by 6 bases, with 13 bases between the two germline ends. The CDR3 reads CASSLNGGPGNEQFF. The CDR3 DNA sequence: TGTGCCAGCAGCTTAAACGGGGGGCCAGGCAATGAGCAGTTCTTC.

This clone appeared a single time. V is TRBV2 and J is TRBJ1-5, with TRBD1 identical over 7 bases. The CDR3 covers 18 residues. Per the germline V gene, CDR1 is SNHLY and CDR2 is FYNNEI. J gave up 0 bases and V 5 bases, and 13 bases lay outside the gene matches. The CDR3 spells CASSFYGTANLSNQPQHF. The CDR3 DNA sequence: TGTGCCAGCAGTTTTTACGGGACAGCCAACCTTAGCAATCAGCCCCAGCATTTT. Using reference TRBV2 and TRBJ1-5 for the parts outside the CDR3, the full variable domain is EPEVTQTPSHQVTQMGQEVILRCVPISNHLYFYWYRQILGQKVEFLVSFYNNEISEKSEIFDDQFSVERPDGSNFTLKIRSTKLEDSAMYFCASSFYGTANLSNQPQHFGDGTRLSIL.